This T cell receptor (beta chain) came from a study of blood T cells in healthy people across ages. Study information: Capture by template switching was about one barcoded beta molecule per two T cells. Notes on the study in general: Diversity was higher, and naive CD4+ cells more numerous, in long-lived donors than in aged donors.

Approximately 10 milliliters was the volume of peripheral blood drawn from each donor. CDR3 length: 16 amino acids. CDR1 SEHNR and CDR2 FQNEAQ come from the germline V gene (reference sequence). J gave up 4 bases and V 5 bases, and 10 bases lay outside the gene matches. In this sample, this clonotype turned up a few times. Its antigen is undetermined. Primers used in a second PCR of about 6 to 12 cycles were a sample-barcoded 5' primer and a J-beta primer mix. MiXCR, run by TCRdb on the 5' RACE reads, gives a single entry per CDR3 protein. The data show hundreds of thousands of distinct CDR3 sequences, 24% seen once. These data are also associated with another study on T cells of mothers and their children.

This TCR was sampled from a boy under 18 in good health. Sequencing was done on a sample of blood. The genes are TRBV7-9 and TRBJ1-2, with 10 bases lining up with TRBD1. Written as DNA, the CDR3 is TGTGCCAGCAGCCCTATGACAGGGGGCGGTACCTATGGCTACACCTTC. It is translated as CASSPMTGGGTYGYTF. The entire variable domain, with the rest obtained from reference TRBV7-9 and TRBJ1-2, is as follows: DTGVSQNPRHKITKRGQNVTFRCDPISEHNRLYWYRQTLGQGPEFLTYFQNEAQLEKSRLLSDRFSAERPKGSFSTLEIQRTEQGDSAMYLCASSPMTGGGTYGYTFGSGTRLTVV.